This TCR beta chain was recovered during a study of regulatory T cells in long-lasting Graves disease (dated by TCRdb to the early 2020s). For context, the study as a whole: In the newly diagnosed Graves' disease group, patients had been taking antithyroid drugs for less than 3 months. A total of roughly 33 samples underwent TCR sequencing: some 13 from persistent and some 20 from newly diagnosed Graves' disease patients. Peripheral blood TCR sequencing and RNA sequencing compared persistent Graves' disease patients with newly diagnosed Graves' disease patients. The study was conducted in China and was registered as a clinical trial. Here is what the overall study found, with its caveats: Persistent Graves' disease patients showed lower TCR Shannon entropy and fewer highly expanded clones than newly diagnosed patients, suggesting clonal expansion. Peripheral blood alone was examined, since thyroid tissue, which constituted the primary lesion, could not be accessed. Only the TCR beta chain was sequenced and analyzed. Persistent patients shared more public clonotypes among themselves (around 2,800) than newly diagnosed patients did (approximately 970). As a limitation, the authors acknowledged that the small sample size may reduce accuracy. TRBV28, TRBJ1-2 and TRBJ2-5 were preferentially used in persistent disease, while TRBV20-1 and TRBJ2-1 were favored in newly diagnosed disease.

The library was prepared using multiplex PCR. Sequencer: Illumina HiSeq 4000. To build TCR beta libraries, CDR3 regions were amplified by Arm-PCR using iRepertoire HTBI primers. Before sequencing, the PCR products underwent gel purification. Processing in the source paper ran as follows. Across samples, 60 to 75 TRBV and 13 to 15 TRBJ segments were identified and used for gene usage analysis of CDR3 amino acid clonotypes. COPE and FqMerger were used to merge the filtered high-quality paired reads into contigs. BLAST was used to align contigs to IMGT TRBV, TRBD and TRBJ reference genes, with CDR3 defined following IMGT. Highly expanded clones were defined as clonotypes with a frequency above 0.1%. Shannon entropy served as the measure of repertoire diversity, while the Gini coefficient captured V-J evenness. Public clonotypes were defined as clonotypes shared by more than one individual. The public sequencing data were trimmed at Q25 with fastp and processed into clonotypes with MiXCR by TCRdb, which kept only in-frame beta chains. Every CDR3 protein is listed once, alongside the most common genes and DNA of its rows. The V and J calls were determined by TCRdb, not by the authors. A total of some 250,000 distinct CDR3 sequences appear in this sample, 15% to 20% of them only once. The ten largest account for around 15% of the sample.

Per the publication, the time point label means: newly diagnosed GD, antithyroid drugs for less than 3 months. For both TCR sequencing and RNA sequencing, RNA was extracted from PBMCs using TRIzol. Graves' disease was diagnosed according to American Thyroid Association guidelines. Patients were recruited from an endocrinology department in Xi'an, China. From each patient, 8 to 10 milliliters of peripheral blood was collected into an EDTA anticoagulant tube. Ficoll Paque Plus density gradient separation was used to isolate PBMCs, and no additional T cell sorting was done. RNA quality was checked with an Agilent 2100 Bioanalyzer and agarose gel, and concentration with a NanoDrop 2000. Concerning this clonotype itself: Its recognized antigen is unknown. Base qualities are not at hand, and no much larger clone is one base apart.

The CDR3 goes from the cysteine to the phenylalanine over 15 residues. CDR3 DNA only is kept here, 45 bases in frame from base 1. Trimming takes 6 bases off V and 6 bases off J; junction bases not matched to a gene: 8. These records were also assigned to another study, of T cells in Graves' hyperthyroidism and ophthalmopathy. As noted in the second study: Stable Graves' hyperthyroidism was defined as the absence of progression to ophthalmopathy over 18 months of follow-up. Hyperthyroidism patients were aged 18 to 65 years and newly diagnosed, with disease duration of less than 2 months. Exclusion was applied to patients with uncontrolled infections, other autoimmune diseases, pregnancy or lactation. Clinical symptoms, serum thyroxine and TRAb, thyroid ultrasound, and orbital computed tomography formed the basis for the diagnoses. The first round of RT-PCR for the TCR CDR3 was performed with the HTBI primer set and the Qiagen OneStep RT-PCR kit. Most expanded thyroid clonotypes (frequency above 0.001) were also found in blood, which suggests that blood repertoires may mirror thyroid immune responses. In cross-validation, a model built on a 13 V-J signature told ophthalmopathy apart from stable hyperthyroidism with just under 90% sensitivity and approximately 81% specificity, and in testing the same model reached 80%/75%. In validation, the model predicted progression to ophthalmopathy a median of about 5.9 months before onset, with roughly 71% sensitivity and about 75% specificity. To identify distinguishing TCR V-J signatures, a discovery cohort of about 100 patients was used, comprising some 45 with Graves' ophthalmopathy and about 59 with stable Graves' hyperthyroidism. Prospective prediction of ophthalmopathy was tested in an independent validation cohort consisting of some 19 hyperthyroidism patients and around 17 patients who later progressed to ophthalmopathy. The 100 discovery patients were divided at random into training and test sets in a 7:3 ratio. In several Graves' hyperthyroidism patients, the study also compared T-cell repertoires from thyroid tissue with T-cell repertoires from blood. After sampling, hyperthyroidism patients received methimazole starting at 30 mg daily, and ophthalmopathy patients received high-dose intravenous methylprednisolone. A second multiplex PCR round built the libraries, followed by size selection and purification. The libraries were sequenced on an Illumina HiSeq2000 using paired-end 100 bp reads. SOAPnuke was used to process the raw data, with reads discarded if the reads contained adapters or uncalled bases, had a mean Phred below 15, or lacked an exact constant-primer or identifier match. COPE v1.2.5 was used to merge the high-quality paired reads, and each unique nucleotide sequence was defined as a clonotype. MiTCR v1.1 was used to align the clonotypes against IMGT TRBV, TRBD and TRBJ reference segments. Analysis was restricted to V-J combinations with a frequency above 0.0001, which covered approximately 99% of repertoires. The TCS score was defined as the ratio of F50 (clonal expansion) to E x V (chaos), calculated using BLOSUM62-based TCRdist between CDR3 peptides within each V-J. Welch's t-statistics and random forest reduced roughly 540 V-J features to some 14, which were used in a naive Bayes classifier (R e1071). Sample size was not statistically predetermined, and blinding of investigators to group allocation was not performed. The paper describes TCR Vbeta CDR3 sequencing of about 140 peripheral blood samples, made up of about 40 ophthalmopathy patients, more than 70 hyperthyroidism patients and roughly 17 progressor patients.

The V gene is TRBV12-3 or TRBV12-4 and the J gene is TRBJ2-3; 11 bases in between match TRBD2. Sequencing was performed on peripheral blood mononuclear cells (PBMCs), taken at new diagnosis, from a patient treated with antithyroid drugs. This clonotype was obtained from a woman in her thirties with Graves disease. Donor details come from another sample of the same person, matched by shared clones. The bases read TGTGCCAGCAGCCATAGCGGGGGGGCCGAGGATACGCAGTATTTT. Protein translation: CASSHSGGAEDTQYF.